This T cell receptor (beta chain) was identified in a study of blood T cell repertoires in COVID-19. Per the germline V gene, CDR1 is SGHVS and CDR2 is FQNEAQ. J lost 5 bases, V lost 4 bases, and 11 bases had no gene match. The CDR3 extends over 16 amino acids. Per the original data handling: The authors estimated nucleated cell counts from reference gene primer amplification. TCRdb's table, derived via immunoSEQ multiplex PCR, lists solely in-frame clones and lacks some. V and J calls and clone size are as listed in that table; D and trimming were resolved from the DNA. The sample shows 250,000 or so clones, about 83% of them seen only once. Donors were grouped by their self-reported clinical history.

Sequenced sample: PBMCs or T cells enriched from blood (not recorded which). The chain uses TRBV7-8 and TRBJ2-7; 10 positions match TRBD1. The receptor's source is a woman in her forties who had been exposed to COVID-19. CDR3 nucleotide sequence: TGTGCCAGCAGCTGGAGGGGGGGACAGGGGACAGACGAGCAGTACTTC. Protein sequence: CASSWRGGQGTDEQYF.